This is a list of T cell receptor beta chains from one sample in a study of blood T cell repertoires in COVID-19. Method: immunoSEQ multiplex PCR; TCRdb's copy keeps in-frame clones and lacks some. The table shows 110,000 to 150,000 clones, with 70% to 90% occurring only once. The specimen was peripheral blood. All receptors come from a man in his fifties with acute or convalescent COVID-19. Both conserved end residues are part of each CDR3. The order of the fields is clone size, V gene, CDR3 length, D gene, J gene, CDR3 protein, CDR3 DNA. A D gene is named only where the DNA matches it firmly. Part of the rows lack a size; the others show once, few, many or a class for expanded clones.

.	TRBV3-1/TRBV3-2	15	TRBD2	TRBJ2-3	CASSPNSGTTDTQYF	TGTGCCAGCAGCCCTAATAGCGGGACCACAGATACGCAGTATTTT
.	TRBV6-6	11	TRBD2	TRBJ2-1	CASSGTREQFF	TGTGCCAGCAGTGGGACTAGGGAGCAGTTCTTC
few	TRBV6-5	14	TRBD1	TRBJ1-5	CAFPGTGGRQPQHF	TGTGCCTTCCCCGGGACAGGAGGCCGTCAGCCCCAGCATTTT
.	TRBV12-3/TRBV12-4	13	.	TRBJ2-1	CASSPAGVNEQFF	TGTGCCAGCAGTCCGGCAGGGGTCAATGAGCAGTTCTTC
.	TRBV2	13	TRBD1	TRBJ2-6	CATVGQGLDVLTF	TGTGCCACCGTCGGACAGGGTCTAGACGTCCTGACTTTC
.	TRBV3-1/TRBV3-2	16	TRBD2	TRBJ2-3	CASSPSGRGGPDTQYF	TGTGCCAGCAGCCCCTCGGGGCGGGGGGGGCCAGATACGCAGTATTTT
few	TRBV12-3/TRBV12-4	12	.	TRBJ1-2	CASSAENYGYTF	TGTGCCAGCAGTGCGGAGAACTATGGCTACACCTTC
.	TRBV7-2	15	TRBD2	TRBJ2-7	CASSRPGLKPYEQYF	TGTGCCAGCAGCCGTCCGGGACTAAAGCCCTACGAGCAGTACTTC
.	TRBV12-3/TRBV12-4	12	TRBD1	TRBJ2-5	CASRAGGETQYF	TGTGCCAGCCGGGCAGGGGGAGAGACCCAGTACTTC
.	TRBV2	14	TRBD2	TRBJ2-5	CASSWTSYQETQYF	TGTGCCAGCAGCTGGACTAGCTACCAAGAGACCCAGTACTTC
.	TRBV6-6	15	TRBD1	TRBJ1-4	CASSLRDRVDEKLFF	TGTGCCAGCAGCCTCCGGGACAGGGTGGATGAAAAACTGTTTTTT
.	TRBV2	14	TRBD1	TRBJ2-7	CASSEDRGLYEQYF	TGTGCCAGCAGTGAAGACAGGGGGCTCTACGAGCAGTACTTC
.	TRBV30	13	TRBD1	TRBJ1-5	CAWRGQPDQPQHF	TGTGCCTGGAGGGGACAGCCAGATCAGCCCCAGCATTTT
.	TRBV30	10	.	TRBJ2-3	CAWSGGVPLF	TGTGCCTGGAGTGGGGGGGTGCCCTTATTT